The clone carrying this TCR beta chain was seen just once. This sample was included in a study of shared clonotypes between healthy human individuals. Method: immunoSEQ multiplex PCR; TCRdb's copy keeps in-frame clones and lacks some. This table has 2 million to 2.5 million clones, roughly 95% appearing once. The germline V and J ends were trimmed by 4 bases and 3 bases, with 16 bases remaining between them. Germline CDR1 and CDR2: SGHTA and FQGNSA. The CDR3 consists of 15 residues. The chain employs TRBV7-2 and TRBJ2-7; a possible D gene is TRBD2 (6 bases). This receptor was taken from a man between 18 and 29 years old in good health. Sequencing was performed on naive CD4+ T cells sorted from blood. The subset here: CD45RA+ positively selected. The CDR3: CASSSVPGLSYEQYF. CDR3 nucleotides: TGTGCCAGCAGCTCAGTCCCGGGACTTAGCTACGAGCAGTACTTC.